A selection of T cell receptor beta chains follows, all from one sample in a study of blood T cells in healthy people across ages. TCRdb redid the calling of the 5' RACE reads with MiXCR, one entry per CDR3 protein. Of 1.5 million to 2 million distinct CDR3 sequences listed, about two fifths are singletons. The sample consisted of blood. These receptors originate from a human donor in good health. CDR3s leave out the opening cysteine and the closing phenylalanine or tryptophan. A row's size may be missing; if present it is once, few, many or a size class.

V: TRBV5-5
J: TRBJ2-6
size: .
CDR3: ASSLQGASGANVLT

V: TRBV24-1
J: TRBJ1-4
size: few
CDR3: ATSDLNEKLF

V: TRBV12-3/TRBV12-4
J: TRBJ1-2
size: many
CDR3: ASSLAQTYGYT

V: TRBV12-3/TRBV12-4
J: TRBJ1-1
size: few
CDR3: ASSLTRGRTF

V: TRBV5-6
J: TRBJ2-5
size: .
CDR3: ASSFRQGLQETQY

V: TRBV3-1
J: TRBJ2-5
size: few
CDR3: ASSQVTETQY

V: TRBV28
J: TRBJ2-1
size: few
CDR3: ASSLWGGKGINEQF

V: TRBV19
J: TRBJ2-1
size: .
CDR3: ASSITSTGVDNEQF

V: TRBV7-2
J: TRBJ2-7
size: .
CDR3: ASSLDPSGGSYEQY

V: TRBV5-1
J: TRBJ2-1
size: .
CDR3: ASSHYPGGGDEQF

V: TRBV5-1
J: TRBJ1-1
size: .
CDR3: ASRHRQGRNEAF